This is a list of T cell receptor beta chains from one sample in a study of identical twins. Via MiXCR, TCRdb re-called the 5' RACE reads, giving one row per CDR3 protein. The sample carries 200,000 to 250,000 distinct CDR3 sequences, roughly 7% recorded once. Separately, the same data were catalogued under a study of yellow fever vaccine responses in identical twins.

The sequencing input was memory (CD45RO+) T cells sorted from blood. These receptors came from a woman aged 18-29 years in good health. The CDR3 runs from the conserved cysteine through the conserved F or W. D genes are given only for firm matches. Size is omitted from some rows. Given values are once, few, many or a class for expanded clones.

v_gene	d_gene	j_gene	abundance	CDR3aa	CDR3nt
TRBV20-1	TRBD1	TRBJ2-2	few	CSATHRGTNTGELFF	TGCAGTGCGACACACAGGGGCACGAACACCGGGGAGCTGTTTTTT
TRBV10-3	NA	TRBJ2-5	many	CAISGRTQETQYF	TGTGCCATCAGTGGCAGAACCCAAGAGACCCAGTACTTC
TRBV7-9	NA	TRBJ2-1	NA	CASSLDWDEQFF	TGTGCCAGCAGCTTAGACTGGGATGAGCAGTTCTTC
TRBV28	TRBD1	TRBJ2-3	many	CASRGQGITSTDTQYF	TGTGCCAGCAGAGGACAGGGGATAACTAGCACAGATACGCAGTATTTT
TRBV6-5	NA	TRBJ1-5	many	CASSYIGVAGPQHF	TGTGCCAGCAGTTACATCGGGGTGGCGGGGCCCCAGCATTTT
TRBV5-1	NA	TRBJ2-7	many	CASSLVGLKASYEQYF	TGCGCCAGCAGCTTGGTTGGGTTGAAGGCCTCCTACGAGCAGTACTTC
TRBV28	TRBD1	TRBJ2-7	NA	CASSLSGGDYEQYF	TGTGCCAGCAGTTTGTCAGGGGGAGACTACGAGCAGTACTTC
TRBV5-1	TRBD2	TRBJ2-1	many	CASSLSGGGNNEQFF	TGCGCCAGCAGCTTGAGCGGCGGGGGTAACAATGAGCAGTTCTTC
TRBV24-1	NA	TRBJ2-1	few	CATSDTRQRKNDEQFF	TGTGCCACCAGTGATACCCGACAGCGGAAAAACGATGAGCAGTTCTTC
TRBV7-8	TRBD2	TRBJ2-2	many	CASSLSSGGNTGELFF	TGTGCCAGCAGCTTATCTAGCGGGGGGAACACCGGGGAGCTGTTTTTT
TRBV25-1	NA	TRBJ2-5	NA	CASRTQGIETQYF	TGTGCCAGCAGGACACAGGGAATAGAGACCCAGTACTTC
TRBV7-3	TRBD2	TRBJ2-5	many	CASSLAGGLETQYF	TGTGCCAGCAGCCTAGCGGGAGGTTTGGAGACCCAGTACTTC
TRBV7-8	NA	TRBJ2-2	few	CASSPGWDTGELFF	TGTGCCAGCAGCCCGGGTTGGGACACCGGGGAGCTGTTTTTT
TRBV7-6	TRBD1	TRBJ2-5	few	CASSLDGQGAKTQYF	TGTGCCAGCAGCTTAGATGGACAGGGGGCGAAGACCCAGTACTTC
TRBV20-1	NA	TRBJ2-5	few	CSAEGGGQETQYF	TGCAGTGCTGAAGGTGGGGGCCAAGAGACCCAGTACTTC
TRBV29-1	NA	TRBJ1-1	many	CSALTRNMNTEAFF	TGCAGCGCACTTACCAGGAACATGAACACTGAAGCTTTCTTT
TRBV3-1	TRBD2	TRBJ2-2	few	CASSRAGVGTGELFF	TGTGCCAGCAGTCGAGCGGGAGTCGGCACCGGGGAGCTGTTTTTT
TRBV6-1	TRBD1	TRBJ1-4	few	CASRPGTGGEKLFF	TGTGCCAGCAGACCCGGGACAGGGGGAGAAAAACTGTTTTTT
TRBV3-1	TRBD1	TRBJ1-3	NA	CASSQGQGGSSGNTIYF	TGTGCCAGCAGCCAAGGTCAGGGGGGGTCCTCTGGAAACACCATATATTTT
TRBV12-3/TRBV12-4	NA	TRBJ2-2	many	CASSFWRVTANTGELFF	TGTGCCAGCAGTTTTTGGAGGGTGACCGCGAACACCGGGGAGCTGTTTTTT
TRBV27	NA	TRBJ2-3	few	CASRLTLSDTQYF	TGTGCCAGCAGACTCACGTTGTCAGATACGCAGTATTTT
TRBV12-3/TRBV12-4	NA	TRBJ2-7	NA	CASSLDGGEQYF	TGTGCCAGCAGTTTAGACGGTGGGGAGCAGTACTTC
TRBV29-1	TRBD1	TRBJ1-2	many	CSATAPGQGLKYGYTF	TGCAGCGCCACTGCGCCGGGACAGGGGCTTAAATATGGCTACACCTTC
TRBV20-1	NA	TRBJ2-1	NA	CSARASPPYNEQFF	TGCAGTGCTAGAGCCTCACCCCCATACAATGAGCAGTTCTTC
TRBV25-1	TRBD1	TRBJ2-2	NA	CASSPRLSLDRANTGELFF	TGTGCCAGCAGTCCGCGGTTATCACTGGACAGGGCGAACACCGGGGAGCTGTTTTTT
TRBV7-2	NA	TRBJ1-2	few	CASSPRPGANYGYTF	TGTGCCAGCAGCCCGCGCCCGGGGGCGAACTATGGCTACACCTTC
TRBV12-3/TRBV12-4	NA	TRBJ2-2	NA	CASSLETSTGELFF	TGTGCCAGCAGTTTAGAGACTAGCACCGGGGAGCTGTTTTTT
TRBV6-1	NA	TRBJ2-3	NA	CASSPDGWTDTQYF	TGTGCCAGCAGCCCAGACGGGTGGACAGATACGCAGTATTTT
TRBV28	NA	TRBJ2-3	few	CASPPGAIGTDTQYF	TGTGCCAGCCCCCCGGGGGCGATAGGCACAGATACGCAGTATTTT
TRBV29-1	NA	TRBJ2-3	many	CSVNRDGDTQYF	TGCAGCGTCAACCGGGACGGAGATACGCAGTATTTT
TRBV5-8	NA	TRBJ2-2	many	CASSPPQGLTGELFF	TGTGCCAGCAGCCCCCCGCAGGGCCTCACCGGGGAGCTGTTTTTT
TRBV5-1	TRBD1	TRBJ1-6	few	CASSPDRVNSPLHF	TGCGCCAGCAGCCCGGACAGGGTAAATTCACCCCTCCACTTT
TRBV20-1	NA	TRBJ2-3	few	CSARGPLTSTDTQYF	TGCAGTGCTAGAGGCCCGCTGACTAGCACAGATACGCAGTATTTT
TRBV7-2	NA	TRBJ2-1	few	CVARGYNEQFF	TGTGTTGCCCGAGGGTACAATGAGCAGTTCTTC
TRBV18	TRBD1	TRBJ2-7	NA	CASSPSGQSSYEQYF	TGTGCCAGCTCACCGTCGGGACAGAGCTCCTACGAGCAGTACTTC
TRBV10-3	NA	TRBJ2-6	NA	CAIRPGLLSGANVLTF	TGTGCCATCAGGCCGGGACTGCTCTCTGGGGCCAACGTCCTGACTTTC
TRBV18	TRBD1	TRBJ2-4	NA	CASSDGTGIQNIQYF	TGTGCCAGCTCAGACGGGACAGGGATTCAAAACATTCAGTACTTC
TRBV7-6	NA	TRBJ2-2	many	CASGRDPTGELFF	TGTGCCTCGGGTCGGGACCCGACCGGGGAGCTGTTTTTT
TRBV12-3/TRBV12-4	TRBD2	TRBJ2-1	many	CASIPGGGYNEQFF	TGTGCCAGCATTCCAGGCGGGGGCTACAATGAGCAGTTCTTC
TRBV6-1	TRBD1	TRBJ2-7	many	CASSDPSTGTYEQYF	TGTGCCAGCAGTGACCCATCGACAGGGACCTACGAGCAGTACTTC
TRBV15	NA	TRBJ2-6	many	CATSRDDVIPAGANVLTF	TGTGCCACCAGCAGAGATGATGTTATCCCGGCTGGGGCCAACGTCCTGACTTTC
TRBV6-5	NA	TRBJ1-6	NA	CASSLSGQENSPLHF	TGTGCCAGCAGTTTAAGCGGACAAGAAAATTCACCCCTCCACTTT
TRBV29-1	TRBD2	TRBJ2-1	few	CSVVHGGGFYNEQFF	TGCAGCGTCGTGCATGGGGGAGGGTTCTACAATGAGCAGTTCTTC
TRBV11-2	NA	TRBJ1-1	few	CASSLAIRAEAFF	TGTGCCAGCAGCTTAGCGATTAGAGCTGAAGCTTTCTTT
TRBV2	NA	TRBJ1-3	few	CASGGAMGGAAGNTIYF	TGTGCCAGCGGCGGGGCCATGGGGGGCGCAGCGGGAAACACCATATATTTT
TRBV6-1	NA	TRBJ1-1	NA	CASSPFGGFTEAFF	TGTGCCAGCAGCCCCTTCGGGGGGTTCACTGAAGCTTTCTTT
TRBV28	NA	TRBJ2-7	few	CASSFLQGRYEQYF	TGTGCCAGCAGTTTCCTACAGGGTCGGTACGAGCAGTACTTC
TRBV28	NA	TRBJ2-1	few	CASSSRQGWNEQFF	TGTGCCAGCAGCTCACGGCAGGGGTGGAATGAGCAGTTCTTC
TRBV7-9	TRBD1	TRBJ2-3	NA	CASRHRTGSSTDTQYF	TGTGCCAGCAGACACAGGACAGGCTCTAGCACAGATACGCAGTATTTT
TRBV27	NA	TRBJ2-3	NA	CASSPWSTDTQYF	TGTGCCAGCAGTCCCTGGAGCACAGATACGCAGTATTTT
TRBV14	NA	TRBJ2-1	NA	CASSQVSGEQFF	TGTGCCAGCAGCCAAGTTAGCGGTGAGCAGTTCTTC
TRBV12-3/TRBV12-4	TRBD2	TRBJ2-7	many	CASSKLAGGSYEQYF	TGTGCCAGCAGTAAACTAGCGGGGGGATCCTACGAGCAGTACTTC
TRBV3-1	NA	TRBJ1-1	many	CASSQDRQLTAEAFF	TGTGCCAGCAGCCAAGATCGCCAGTTAACGGCTGAAGCTTTCTTT
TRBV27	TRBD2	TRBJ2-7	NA	CASSQSSGSYLEQYF	TGTGCCAGCAGCCAGTCTAGCGGGAGTTACCTCGAGCAGTACTTC
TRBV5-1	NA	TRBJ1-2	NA	CASSWTVIDGYTF	TGCGCCAGCAGCTGGACTGTTATAGATGGCTACACCTTC